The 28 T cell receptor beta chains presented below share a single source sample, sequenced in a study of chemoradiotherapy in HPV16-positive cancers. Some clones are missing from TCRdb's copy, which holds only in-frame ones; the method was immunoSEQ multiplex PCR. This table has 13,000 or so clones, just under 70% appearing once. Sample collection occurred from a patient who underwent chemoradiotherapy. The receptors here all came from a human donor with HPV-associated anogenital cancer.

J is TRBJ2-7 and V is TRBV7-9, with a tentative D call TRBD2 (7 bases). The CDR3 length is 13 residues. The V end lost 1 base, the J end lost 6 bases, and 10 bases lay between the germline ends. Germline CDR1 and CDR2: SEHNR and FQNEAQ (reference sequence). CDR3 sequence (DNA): TGTGCCAGCAGCTTAGTAGGGGGGGGCGAGCAGTACTTC. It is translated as CASSLVGGGEQYF.

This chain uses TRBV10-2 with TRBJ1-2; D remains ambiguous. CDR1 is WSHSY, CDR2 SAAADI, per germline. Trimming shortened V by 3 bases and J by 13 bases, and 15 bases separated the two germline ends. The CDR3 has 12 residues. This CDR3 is CASSEKGYTGTF. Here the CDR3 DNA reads TGCGCCAGCAGTGAAAAAGGGTATACGGGCACCTTC.

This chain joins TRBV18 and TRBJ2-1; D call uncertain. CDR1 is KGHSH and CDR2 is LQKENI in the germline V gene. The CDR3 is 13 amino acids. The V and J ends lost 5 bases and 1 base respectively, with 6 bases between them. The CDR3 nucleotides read TGTGCCAGCTCAAGAAATTCCTACAATGAGCAGTTCTTC. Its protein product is CASSRNSYNEQFF.

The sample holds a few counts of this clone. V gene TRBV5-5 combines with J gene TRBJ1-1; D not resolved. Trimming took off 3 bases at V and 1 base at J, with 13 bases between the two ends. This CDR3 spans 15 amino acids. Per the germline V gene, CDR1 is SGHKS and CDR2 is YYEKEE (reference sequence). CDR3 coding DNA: TGTGCCAGCAGCTCGGTGCCCCGAGAGAACACTGAAGCTTTCTTT. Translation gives CASSSVPRENTEAFF.

The CDR3 region has the DNA TGTGCCAGCAGCCAAGCCCCGGTAGTAGTTTCACCCCTCCACTTT. Protein: CASSQAPVVVSPLHF. The rearrangement uses TRBV4-2 and TRBJ1-6; D uncertain. Germline CDR1 reads LGHNA; CDR2 reads YNFKEQ. The germline V and J ends were trimmed by 1 base and 9 bases, with 13 bases remaining between them. The CDR3 consists of 15 residues.

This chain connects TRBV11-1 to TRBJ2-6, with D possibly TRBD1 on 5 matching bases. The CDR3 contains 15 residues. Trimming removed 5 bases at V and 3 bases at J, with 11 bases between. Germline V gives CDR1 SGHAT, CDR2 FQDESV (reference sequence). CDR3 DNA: TGTGCCAGCAGCACAGGAACGGGTGGGGCCAACGTCCTGACTTTC. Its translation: CASSTGTGGANVLTF.

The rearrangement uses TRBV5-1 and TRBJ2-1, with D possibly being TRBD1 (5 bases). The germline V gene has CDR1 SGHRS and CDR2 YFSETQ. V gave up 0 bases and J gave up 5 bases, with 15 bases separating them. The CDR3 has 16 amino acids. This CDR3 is CASSLAAGILNNEQFF. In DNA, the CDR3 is TGCGCCAGCAGCTTGGCCGCAGGGATTCTTAACAATGAGCAGTTCTTC.

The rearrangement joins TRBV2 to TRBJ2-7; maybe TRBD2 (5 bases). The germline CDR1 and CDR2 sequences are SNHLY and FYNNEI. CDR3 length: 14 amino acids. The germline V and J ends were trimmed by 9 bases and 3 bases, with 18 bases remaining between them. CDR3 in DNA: TGTGCCAGTGCCACCGGGATATTTTTCTACGAGCAGTACTTC. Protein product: CASATGIFFYEQYF.

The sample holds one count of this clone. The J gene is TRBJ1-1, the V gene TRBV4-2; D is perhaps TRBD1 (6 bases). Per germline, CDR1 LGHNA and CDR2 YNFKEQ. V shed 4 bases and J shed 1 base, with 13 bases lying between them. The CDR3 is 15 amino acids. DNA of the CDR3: TGTGCCAGCAGCCCCGGGGTGACAGGGAACACTGAAGCTTTCTTT. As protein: CASSPGVTGNTEAFF.

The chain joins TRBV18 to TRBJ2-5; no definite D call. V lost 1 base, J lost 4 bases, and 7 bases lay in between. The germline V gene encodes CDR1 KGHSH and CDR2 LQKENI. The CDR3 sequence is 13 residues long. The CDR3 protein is CASSPLTGETQYF. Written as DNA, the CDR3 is TGTGCCAGCTCACCACTGACGGGAGAGACCCAGTACTTC.

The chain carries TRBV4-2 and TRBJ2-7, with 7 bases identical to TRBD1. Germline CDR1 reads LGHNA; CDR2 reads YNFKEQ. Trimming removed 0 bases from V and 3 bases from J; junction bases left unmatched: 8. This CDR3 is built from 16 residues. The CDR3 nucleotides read TGTGCCAGCAGCCAAGATCTAGGGACAGAGAGCTACGAGCAGTACTTC. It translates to CASSQDLGTESYEQYF.

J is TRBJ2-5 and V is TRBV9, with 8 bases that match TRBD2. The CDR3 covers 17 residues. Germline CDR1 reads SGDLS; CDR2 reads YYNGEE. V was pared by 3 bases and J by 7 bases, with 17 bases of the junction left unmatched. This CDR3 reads CASSAGPGLELPGTQYF. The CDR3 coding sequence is TGTGCCAGCAGCGCCGGTCCGGGACTAGAGTTACCCGGGACCCAGTACTTC.

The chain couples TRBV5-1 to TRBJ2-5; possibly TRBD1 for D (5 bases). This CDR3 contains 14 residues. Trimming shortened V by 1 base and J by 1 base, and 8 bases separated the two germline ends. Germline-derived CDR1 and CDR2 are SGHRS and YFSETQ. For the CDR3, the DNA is TGCGCCAGCAGCTTGTCAGGGATCCAAGAGACCCAGTACTTC. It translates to CASSLSGIQETQYF.

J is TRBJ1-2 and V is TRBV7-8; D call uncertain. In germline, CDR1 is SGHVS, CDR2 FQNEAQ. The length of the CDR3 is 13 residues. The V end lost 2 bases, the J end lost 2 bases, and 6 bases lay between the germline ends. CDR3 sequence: CASSLTTNYGYTF. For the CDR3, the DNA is TGTGCCAGCAGCTTAACTACCAACTATGGCTACACCTTC.

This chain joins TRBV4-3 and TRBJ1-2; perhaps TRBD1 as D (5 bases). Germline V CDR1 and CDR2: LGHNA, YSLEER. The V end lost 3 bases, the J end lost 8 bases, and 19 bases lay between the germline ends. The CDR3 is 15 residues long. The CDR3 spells CASSQASRGVEGYTF. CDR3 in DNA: TGCGCCAGCAGCCAGGCCTCTCGGGGCGTGGAAGGCTACACCTTC.

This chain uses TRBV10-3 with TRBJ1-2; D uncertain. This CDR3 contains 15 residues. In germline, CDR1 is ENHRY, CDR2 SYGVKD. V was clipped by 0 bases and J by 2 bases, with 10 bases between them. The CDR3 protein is CAISESGGTNYGYTF. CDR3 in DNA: TGTGCCATCAGTGAGTCTGGCGGAACCAACTATGGCTACACCTTC.

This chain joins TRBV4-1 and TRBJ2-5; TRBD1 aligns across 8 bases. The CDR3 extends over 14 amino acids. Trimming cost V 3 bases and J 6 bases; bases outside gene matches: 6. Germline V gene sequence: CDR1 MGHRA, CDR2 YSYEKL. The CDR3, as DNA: TGCGCCAGCAGCCAGGGCGGACAGGGAAAGACCCAGTACTTC. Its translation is CASSQGGQGKTQYF.

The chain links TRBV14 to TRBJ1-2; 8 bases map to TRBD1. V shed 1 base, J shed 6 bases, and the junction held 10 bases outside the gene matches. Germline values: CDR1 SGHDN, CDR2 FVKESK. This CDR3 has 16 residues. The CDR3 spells CASSQVSGGDKDGYTF. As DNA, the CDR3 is TGTGCCAGCAGCCAAGTGTCAGGGGGCGATAAGGATGGCTACACCTTC.

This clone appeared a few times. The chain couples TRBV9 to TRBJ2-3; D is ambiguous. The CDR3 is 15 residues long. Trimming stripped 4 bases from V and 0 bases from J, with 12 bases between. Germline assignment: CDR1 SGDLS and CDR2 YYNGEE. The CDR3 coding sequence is TGTGCCAGCAGCTCCGAGACGGTAAGCACAGATACGCAGTATTTT. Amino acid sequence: CASSSETVSTDTQYF.

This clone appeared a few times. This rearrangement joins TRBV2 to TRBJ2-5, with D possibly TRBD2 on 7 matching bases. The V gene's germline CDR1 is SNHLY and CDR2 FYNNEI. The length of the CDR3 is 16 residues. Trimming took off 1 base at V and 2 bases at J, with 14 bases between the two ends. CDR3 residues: CASSEGAGRGQETQYF. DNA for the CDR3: TGTGCCAGCAGTGAAGGGGCGGGGAGGGGGCAAGAGACCCAGTACTTC.

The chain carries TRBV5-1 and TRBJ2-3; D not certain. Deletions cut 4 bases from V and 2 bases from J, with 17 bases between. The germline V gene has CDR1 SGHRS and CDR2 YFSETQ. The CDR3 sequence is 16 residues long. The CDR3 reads CASSPAGSTFTDTQYF. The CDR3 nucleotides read TGCGCCAGCAGCCCGGCCGGTTCCACTTTCACAGATACGCAGTATTTT.

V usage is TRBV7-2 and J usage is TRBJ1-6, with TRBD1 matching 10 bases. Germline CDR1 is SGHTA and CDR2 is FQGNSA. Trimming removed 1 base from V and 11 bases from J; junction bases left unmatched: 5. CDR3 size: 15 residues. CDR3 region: CASSLETGGITPLHF. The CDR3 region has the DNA TGTGCCAGCAGCTTAGAGACAGGGGGCATAACACCCCTCCACTTT.

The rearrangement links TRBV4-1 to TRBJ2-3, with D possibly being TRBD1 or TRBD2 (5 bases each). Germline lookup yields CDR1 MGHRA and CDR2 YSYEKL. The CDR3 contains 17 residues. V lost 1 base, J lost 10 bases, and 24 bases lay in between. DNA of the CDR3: TGCGCCAGCAGCCAAGTGGGGGTGGGCAGATCCCGCGGTGCGCAGTATTTT. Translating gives CASSQVGVGRSRGAQYF.

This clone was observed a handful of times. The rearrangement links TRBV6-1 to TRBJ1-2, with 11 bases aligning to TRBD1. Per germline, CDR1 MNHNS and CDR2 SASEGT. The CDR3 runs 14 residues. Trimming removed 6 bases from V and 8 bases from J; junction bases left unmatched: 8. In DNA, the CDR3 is TGTGCCAGCAGCGAGCCGGGACAGGGGGGCGGCTACACCTTC. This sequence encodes CASSEPGQGGGYTF.

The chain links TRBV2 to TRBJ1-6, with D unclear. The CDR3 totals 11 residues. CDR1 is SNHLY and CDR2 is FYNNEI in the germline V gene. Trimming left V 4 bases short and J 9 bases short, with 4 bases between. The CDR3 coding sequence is TGTGCCAGCAGTGGGGGTTCACCCCTCCACTTT. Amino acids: CASSGGSPLHF.

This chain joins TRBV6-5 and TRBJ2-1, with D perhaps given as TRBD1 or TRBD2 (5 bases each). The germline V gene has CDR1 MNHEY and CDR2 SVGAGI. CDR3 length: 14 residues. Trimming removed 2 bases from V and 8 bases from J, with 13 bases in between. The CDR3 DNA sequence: TGTGCCAGCAGTTACGGACAAGTGGGGGATGAGCAGTTCTTC. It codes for CASSYGQVGDEQFF.

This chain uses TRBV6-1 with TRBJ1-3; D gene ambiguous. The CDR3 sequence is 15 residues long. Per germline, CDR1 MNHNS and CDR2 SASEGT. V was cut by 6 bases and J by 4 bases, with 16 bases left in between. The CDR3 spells CASSRGRGSGNTIYF. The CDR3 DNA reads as TGTGCCAGCAGCCGAGGTCGAGGATCCGGAAACACCATATATTTT.

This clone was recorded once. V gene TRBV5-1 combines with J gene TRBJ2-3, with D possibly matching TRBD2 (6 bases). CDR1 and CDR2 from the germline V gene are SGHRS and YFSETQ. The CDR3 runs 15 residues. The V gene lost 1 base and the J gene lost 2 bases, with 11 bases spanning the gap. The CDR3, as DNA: TGCGCCAGCAGCTTGTGGGCGGGGAACACAGATACGCAGTATTTT. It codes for CASSLWAGNTDTQYF.